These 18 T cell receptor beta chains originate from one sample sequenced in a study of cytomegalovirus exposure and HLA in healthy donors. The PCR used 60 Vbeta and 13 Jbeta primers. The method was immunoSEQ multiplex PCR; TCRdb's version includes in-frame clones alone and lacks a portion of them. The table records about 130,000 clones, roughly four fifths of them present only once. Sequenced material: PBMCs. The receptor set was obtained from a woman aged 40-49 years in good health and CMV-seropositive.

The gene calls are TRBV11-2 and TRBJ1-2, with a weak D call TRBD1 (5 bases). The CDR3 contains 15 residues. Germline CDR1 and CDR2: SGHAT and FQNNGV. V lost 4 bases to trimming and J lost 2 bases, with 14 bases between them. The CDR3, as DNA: TGTGCCAGCAGCTCAATAAAGACAGACAACTATGGCTACACCTTC. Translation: CASSSIKTDNYGYTF.

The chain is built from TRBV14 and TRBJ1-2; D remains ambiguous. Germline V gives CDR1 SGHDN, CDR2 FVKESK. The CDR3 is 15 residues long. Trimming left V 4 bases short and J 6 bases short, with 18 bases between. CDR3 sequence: CASSLGVLRADGYTF. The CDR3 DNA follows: TGTGCCAGCAGCCTCGGGGTCCTGAGGGCGGATGGCTACACCTTC. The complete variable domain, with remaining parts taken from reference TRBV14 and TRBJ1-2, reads EAGVTQFPSHSVIEKGQTVTLRCDPISGHDNLYWYRRVMGKEIKFLLHFVKESKQDESGMPNNRFLAERTGGTYSTLKVQPAELEDSGVYFCASSLGVLRADGYTFGSGTRLTVV.

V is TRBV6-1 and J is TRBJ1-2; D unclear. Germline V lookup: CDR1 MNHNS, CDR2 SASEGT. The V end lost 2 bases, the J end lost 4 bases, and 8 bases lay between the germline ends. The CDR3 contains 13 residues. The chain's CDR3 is CASSETTTYGYTF. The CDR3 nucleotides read TGTGCCAGCAGTGAAACAACTACCTATGGCTACACCTTC.

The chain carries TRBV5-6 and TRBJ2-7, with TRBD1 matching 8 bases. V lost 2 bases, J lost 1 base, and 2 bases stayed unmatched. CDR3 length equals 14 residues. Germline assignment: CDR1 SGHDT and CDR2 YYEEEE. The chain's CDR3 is CASSLNRGSYEQYF. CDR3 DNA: TGTGCCAGCAGCTTAAACAGGGGGTCCTACGAGCAGTACTTC.

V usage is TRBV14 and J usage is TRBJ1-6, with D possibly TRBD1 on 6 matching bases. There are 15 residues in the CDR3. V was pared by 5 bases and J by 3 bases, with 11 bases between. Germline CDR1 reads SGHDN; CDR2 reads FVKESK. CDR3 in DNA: TGTGCCAGCAGCTCCAACAGGGTCTATAATTCACCCCTCCACTTT. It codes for CASSSNRVYNSPLHF.

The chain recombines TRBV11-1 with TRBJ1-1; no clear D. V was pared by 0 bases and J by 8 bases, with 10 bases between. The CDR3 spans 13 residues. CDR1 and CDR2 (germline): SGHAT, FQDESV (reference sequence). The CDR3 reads CASSLAPSTEAFF. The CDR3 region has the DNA TGTGCCAGCAGCTTAGCCCCTTCAACAGAAGCTTTCTTT.

CDR3 region: CASSYGGGNQPQHF. Here the CDR3 DNA reads TGTGCCAGCAGTTACGGGGGGGGGAATCAGCCCCAGCATTTT. The chain combines TRBV6-5 with TRBJ1-5; TRBD1 is a possible D gene (5 bases). V gave up 2 bases and J gave up 4 bases, with 9 bases separating them. Germline CDR1 MNHEY, CDR2 SVGAGI. The CDR3 runs to 14 residues.

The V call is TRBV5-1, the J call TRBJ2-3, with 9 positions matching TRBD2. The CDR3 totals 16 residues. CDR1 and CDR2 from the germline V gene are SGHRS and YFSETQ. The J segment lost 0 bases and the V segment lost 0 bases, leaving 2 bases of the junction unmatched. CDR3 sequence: CASSLATSGSTDTQYF. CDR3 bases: TGCGCCAGCAGCTTGGCGACTAGCGGAAGCACAGATACGCAGTATTTT. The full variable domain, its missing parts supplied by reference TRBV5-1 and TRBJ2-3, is KAGVTQTPRYLIKTRGQQVTLSCSPISGHRSVSWYQQTPGQGLQFLFEYFSETQRNKGNFPGRFSGRQFSNSRSEMNVSTLELGDSALYLCASSLATSGSTDTQYFGPGTRLTVL.

The CDR3 DNA reads TGTGCCAGCAGCCCAACCGGACAGACATACGAGCAGTACTTC. As protein: CASSPTGQTYEQYF. V gene TRBV7-9 combines with J gene TRBJ2-7; perhaps TRBD1 as D (6 bases). The CDR3 spans 14 residues. The germline CDR1 and CDR2 sequences are SEHNR and FQNEAQ (reference sequence). Trimming took off 5 bases at V and 4 bases at J, with 15 bases between the two ends.

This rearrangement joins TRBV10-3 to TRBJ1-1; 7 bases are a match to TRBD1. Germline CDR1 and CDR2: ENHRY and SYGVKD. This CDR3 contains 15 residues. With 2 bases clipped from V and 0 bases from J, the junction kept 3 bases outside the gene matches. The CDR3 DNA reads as TGTGCCATCAGTGAGACAGGGGCCCTGAACACTGAAGCTTTCTTT. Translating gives CAISETGALNTEAFF.

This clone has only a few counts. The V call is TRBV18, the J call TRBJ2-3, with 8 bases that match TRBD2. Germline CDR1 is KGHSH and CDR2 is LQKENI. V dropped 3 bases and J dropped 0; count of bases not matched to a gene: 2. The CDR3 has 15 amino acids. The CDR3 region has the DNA TGTGCCAGCTCACCGACTAGCGCTAGCACAGATACGCAGTATTTT. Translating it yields CASSPTSASTDTQYF. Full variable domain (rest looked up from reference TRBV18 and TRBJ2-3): NAGVMQNPRHLVRRRGQEARLRCSPMKGHSHVYWYRQLPEEGLKFMVYLQKENIIDESGMPKERFSAEFPKEGPSILRIQQVVRGDSAAYFCASSPTSASTDTQYFGPGTRLTVL.

The CDR3 reads CASSYGRVLEKLFF. As DNA, the CDR3 is TGTGCCAGCAGTTACGGCAGGGTTCTTGAAAAACTGTTTTTT. The chain couples TRBV6-6 to TRBJ1-4, with D perhaps matching TRBD1 (5 bases). This CDR3 spans 14 amino acids. CDR1 is MNHNY, CDR2 SVGAGI, per germline (reference sequence). V was trimmed by 2 bases and J by 7 bases, leaving 11 bases between them.

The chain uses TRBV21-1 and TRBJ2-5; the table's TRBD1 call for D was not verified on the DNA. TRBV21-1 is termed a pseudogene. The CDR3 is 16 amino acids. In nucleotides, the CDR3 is TGTGCCAGCAGCTGGGTCCCAGGGGTTTCGCAAGAGACCCAGTACTTC. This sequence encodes CASSWVPGVSQETQYF.

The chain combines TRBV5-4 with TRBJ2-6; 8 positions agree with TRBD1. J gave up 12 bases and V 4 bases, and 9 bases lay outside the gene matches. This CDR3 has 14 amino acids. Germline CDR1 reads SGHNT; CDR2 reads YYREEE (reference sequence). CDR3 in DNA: TGTGCCAGCAGCGTTCGAGGACAGGGAATCGTCCTGACTTTC. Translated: CASSVRGQGIVLTF.

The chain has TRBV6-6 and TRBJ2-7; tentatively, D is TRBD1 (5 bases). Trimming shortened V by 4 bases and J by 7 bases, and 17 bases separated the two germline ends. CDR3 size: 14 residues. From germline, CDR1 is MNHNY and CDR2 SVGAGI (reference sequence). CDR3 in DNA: TGTGCCAGCAGTTCGGCCAGGGAAGAGTGGGAGCAGTACTTC. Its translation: CASSSAREEWEQYF.

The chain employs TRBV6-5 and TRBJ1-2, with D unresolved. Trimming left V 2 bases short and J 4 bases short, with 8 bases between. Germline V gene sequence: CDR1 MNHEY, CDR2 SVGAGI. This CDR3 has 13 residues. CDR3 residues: CASSYLPVYGYTF. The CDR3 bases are TGTGCCAGCAGTTACCTCCCAGTCTATGGCTACACCTTC.

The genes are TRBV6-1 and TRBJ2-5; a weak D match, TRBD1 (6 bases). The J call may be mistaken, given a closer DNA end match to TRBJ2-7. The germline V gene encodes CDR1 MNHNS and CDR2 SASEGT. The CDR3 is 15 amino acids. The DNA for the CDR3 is TGTGCCAGCAGTCCTTATCAGGGGTCACCCTACGAGCAGTACTTC. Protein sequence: CASSPYQGSPYEQYF.

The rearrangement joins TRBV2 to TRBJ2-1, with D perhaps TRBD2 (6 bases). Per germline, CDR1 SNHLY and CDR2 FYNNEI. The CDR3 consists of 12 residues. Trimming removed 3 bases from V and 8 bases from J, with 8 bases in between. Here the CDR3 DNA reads TGTGCCAGCAGTGAGGAGGGCTATGAGCAGTTCTTC. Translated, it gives CASSEEGYEQFF.